These 4 T cell receptor beta chains came from one sample sequenced in a study of regulatory T cells in long-lasting Graves disease. Arm-PCR of CDR3 regions with iRepertoire HTBI primers generated TCR beta libraries. A single record per CDR3 protein comes from TCRdb applying MiXCR to the multiplex PCR reads. The sample holds about 400,000 distinct CDR3 sequences, about 15% seen once. Documented time point: newly diagnosed GD, antithyroid drugs for less than 3 months. RNA isolated from PBMCs was used to make the TCR library. The same sample was also studied in work on T cells in Graves' hyperthyroidism and ophthalmopathy.

This specimen was peripheral blood mononuclear cells (PBMCs), taken at new diagnosis, from a patient treated with antithyroid drugs. Source of these receptors: a woman in her forties with Graves disease.

The sample holds many counts of this clonotype. The V gene is TRBV11-3, the J gene TRBJ1-1, with D unclear. V lost 1 base and J 6 bases, leaving 9 bases between the germline ends. Germline V gene lookup returns CDR1 SGHNT and CDR2 YENEEA. The CDR3 runs to 13 residues. The CDR3 DNA is TGTGCCAGCAGCTTAGGGGGTAGCGCTGAAGCTTTCTTT. It yields the protein CASSLGGSAEAFF. The full variable domain, rest sourced from reference TRBV11-3 and TRBJ1-1, is EAGVVQSPRYKIIEKKQPVAFWCNPISGHNTLYWYLQNLGQGPELLIRYENEEAVDDSQLPKDRFSAERLKGVDSTLKIQPAELGDSAVYLCASSLGGSAEAFFGQGTRLTVV.

This clonotype has a count of ten or more. The chain recombines TRBV29-1 with TRBJ2-3; D unresolved. CDR1 SQVTM and CDR2 ANQGSEA come from the germline V gene. The CDR3 consists of 11 residues. Trimming took off 6 bases at V and 5 bases at J, with 9 bases between the two ends. This chain's CDR3 is CSVGVGDTQYF. Here the CDR3 DNA reads TGCAGCGTCGGTGTCGGAGATACGCAGTATTTT.

The rearrangement links TRBV2 to TRBJ2-7; D not resolved. Trimming shortened V by 4 bases and J by 7 bases, and 14 bases separated the two germline ends. Germline V lookup: CDR1 SNHLY, CDR2 FYNNEI. The CDR3 runs 13 residues. The CDR3, as DNA: TGTGCCAGCAGTGGGTTCCAGGTGGGAGAGCAGTACTTC. Residues: CASSGFQVGEQYF. Variable domain in full (rest from reference TRBV2 and TRBJ2-7): EPEVTQTPSHQVTQMGQEVILRCVPISNHLYFYWYRQILGQKVEFLVSFYNNEISEKSEIFDDQFSVERPDGSNFTLKIRSTKLEDSAMYFCASSGFQVGEQYFGPGTRLTVT.

CDR3 loop: CASSDLDRRRSSPLHF. Here the CDR3 DNA reads TGTGCCAGCAGTGATCTGGACAGGCGCCGTAGTTCACCCCTCCACTTT. The V gene is TRBV11-1, the J gene TRBJ1-6; 7 nucleotides agree with TRBD1. V was pared by 6 bases and J by 9 bases, with 14 bases of the junction left unmatched. Germline lookup yields CDR1 SGHAT and CDR2 FQDESV (reference sequence). The CDR3 runs 16 residues.